This section outlines one TCR beta chain sequence together with its context. The CDR3 end shows no conserved phenylalanine or tryptophan, and so a read error is likely. The sample is drawn from a study of molecular identifiers for immune sequencing clone quantification. Each CDR3 protein gets one entry after TCRdb re-called the PCR reads with MiXCR. The repertoire has roughly 320,000 distinct CDR3 sequences, roughly 23% of them found once; the top ten carry approximately 0.8%. Germline-derived CDR1 and CDR2 are SEHNR and FQNEAQ (reference sequence). The CDR3 is 15 residues long. Trimming removed 5 bases from V and 2 bases from J, with 15 bases in between.

The V call is TRBV7-9, the J call TRBJ2-5; tentatively, D is TRBD1 (7 bases). The receptor comes from a human donor in good health. Some libraries in this study had Jurkat cell RNA spiked in. The sequencing input was naive CD8+ T cells from blood, with Jurkat cell RNA spiked in. The sample's subset: FACS-sorted CD8+CD4-CCR7+CD45RA+ naive T cells. The CDR3 DNA follows: TGTGCCAGCAGCGGGCGGACAGGACTACAAGAGACCCAGTACCTC. Translation: CASSGRTGLQETQYL.